This T cell receptor beta chain was captured by sequencing in a study of blood T cell repertoires in COVID-19. Study at large: The samples span acute and convalescent COVID-19 from the United States, Italy and Spain. Sources were T cells, B-cell-depleted T cells, or PBMCs; the material itself was cDNA or gDNA.

The authors' processing: It was from reference gene primer amplification that nucleated cell counts were estimated. The data were produced by immunoSEQ multiplex PCR, yet TCRdb's version contains in-frame clones alone and is incomplete. D and trimming come from the DNA, and the V and J calls and clone size come from that table. The sample shows 200,000 to 250,000 clones, approximately 82% of them seen only once. Germline values: CDR1 SGHRS, CDR2 YFSETQ. The CDR3 extends over 14 amino acids. Trimming cost V 3 bases and J 0 bases; bases outside gene matches: 1. The chain couples TRBV5-1 to TRBJ1-1; 8 positions agree with TRBD1. Sequencing was carried out using peripheral blood. This receptor was obtained from a woman of 80 years or more with acute or convalescent COVID-19. CDR3 in amino acids: CASSWGQVNTEAFF. In nucleotides, the CDR3 is TGCGCCAGCAGCTGGGGACAGGTGAACACTGAAGCTTTCTTT.